This T cell receptor beta chain derives from a study of blood T cell repertoires in COVID-19. Study-wide context: Donors in the United States, Italy and Spain gave samples during acute or convalescent COVID-19. PBMCs, B-cell-depleted T cells, or T cells were the source of the cDNA or gDNA that made up the material.

The CDR3 has 13 residues. The ends were cut back, 6 bases at V and 1 base at J, with 7 bases in the middle. In the original processing: How many nucleated cells were present was estimated from reference gene primer amplification. Clones were sequenced by immunoSEQ multiplex PCR, and TCRdb holds only the in-frame ones, with some missing. V and J calls plus clone size are reproduced from that table; the DNA served to infer D and trimming. The table includes some 100,000 clones, about nine tenths detected once. The chain carries TRBV23-1 and TRBJ1-3; D remains ambiguous. TRBV23-1 is an ORF, with its function uncertain. The TCR sequence derives from a woman between 65 and 79 years old with acute or convalescent COVID-19. What was sequenced was peripheral blood. CDR3 DNA: TGCGCCAGCAGAAATATATCTGGAAACACCATATATTTT. Residues: CASRNISGNTIYF.